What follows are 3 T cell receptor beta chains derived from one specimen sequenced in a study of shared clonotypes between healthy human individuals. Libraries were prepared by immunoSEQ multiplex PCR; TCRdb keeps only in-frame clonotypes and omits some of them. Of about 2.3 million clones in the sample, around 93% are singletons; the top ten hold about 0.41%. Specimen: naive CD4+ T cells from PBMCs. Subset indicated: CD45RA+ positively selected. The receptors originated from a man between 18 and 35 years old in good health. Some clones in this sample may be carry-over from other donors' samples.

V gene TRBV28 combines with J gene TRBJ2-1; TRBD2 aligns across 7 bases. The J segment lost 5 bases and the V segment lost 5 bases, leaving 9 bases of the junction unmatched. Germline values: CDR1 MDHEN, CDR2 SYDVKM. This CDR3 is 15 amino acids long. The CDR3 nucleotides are TGTGCCAGCAGTGCCCCTAGCGGAACCGACAATGAGCAGTTCTTC. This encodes CASSAPSGTDNEQFF.

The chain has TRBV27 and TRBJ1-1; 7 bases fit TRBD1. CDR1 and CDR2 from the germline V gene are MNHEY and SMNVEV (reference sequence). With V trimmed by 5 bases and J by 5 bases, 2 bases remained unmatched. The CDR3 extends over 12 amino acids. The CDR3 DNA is TGTGCCAGCAGTCAACAGGGGACTGAAGCTTTCTTT. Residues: CASSQQGTEAFF.

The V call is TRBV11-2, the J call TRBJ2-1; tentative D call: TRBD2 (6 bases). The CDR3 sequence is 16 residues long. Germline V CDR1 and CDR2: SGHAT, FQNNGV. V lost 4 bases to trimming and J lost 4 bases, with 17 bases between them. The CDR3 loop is CASSYRRVAEYNEQFF. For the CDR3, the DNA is TGTGCCAGCAGCTACCGGAGGGTAGCGGAGTACAATGAGCAGTTCTTC.